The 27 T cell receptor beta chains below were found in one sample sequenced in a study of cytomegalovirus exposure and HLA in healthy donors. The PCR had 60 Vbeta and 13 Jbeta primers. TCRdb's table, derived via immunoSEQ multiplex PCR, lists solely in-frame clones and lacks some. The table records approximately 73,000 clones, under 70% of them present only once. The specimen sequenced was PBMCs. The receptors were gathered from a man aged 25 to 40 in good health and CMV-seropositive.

CDR3: CASGRMTNSYEQYF. The CDR3 DNA is TGTGCTAGTGGACGAATGACAAACTCCTACGAGCAGTACTTC. The V gene is TRBV12-5, the J gene TRBJ2-7; the D is unclear. CDR1 and CDR2 from the germline V gene are LGHNT and FRNRAP. This CDR3 contains 14 residues. Trimming took 6 bases from V and 0 from J, leaving 12 bases between them.

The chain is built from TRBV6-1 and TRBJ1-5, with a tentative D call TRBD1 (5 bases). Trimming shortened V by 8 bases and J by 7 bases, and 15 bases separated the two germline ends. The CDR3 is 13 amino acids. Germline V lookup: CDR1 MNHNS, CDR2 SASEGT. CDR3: CASDPTVRQPQHF. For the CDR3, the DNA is TGTGCCAGCGACCCGACAGTAAGACAGCCCCAGCATTTT.

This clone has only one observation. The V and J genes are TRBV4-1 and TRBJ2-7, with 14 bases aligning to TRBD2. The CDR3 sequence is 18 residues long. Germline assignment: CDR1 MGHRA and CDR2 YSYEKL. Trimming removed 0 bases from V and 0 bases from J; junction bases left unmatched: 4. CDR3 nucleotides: TGCGCCAGCAGCCAAGAGAGACTAGCGGGGGGGAACTCCTACGAGCAGTACTTC. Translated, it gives CASSQERLAGGNSYEQYF.

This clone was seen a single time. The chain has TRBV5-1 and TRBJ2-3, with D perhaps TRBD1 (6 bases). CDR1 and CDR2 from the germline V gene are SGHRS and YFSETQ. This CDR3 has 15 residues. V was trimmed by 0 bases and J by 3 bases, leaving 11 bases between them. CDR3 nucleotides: TGCGCCAGCAGCTTGGAGTCTAGGGGGACAGATACGCAGTATTTT. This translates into CASSLESRGTDTQYF.

Here the CDR3 DNA reads TGTGCCAGCAGCTCAAGGACTAGTTGGGACAATGAGCAGTTCTTC. This encodes CASSSRTSWDNEQFF. The chain employs TRBV7-9 and TRBJ2-1; 7 bases match TRBD2. J gave up 5 bases and V 4 bases, and 8 bases lay outside the gene matches. The CDR3 is made up of 15 amino acids. CDR1 is SEHNR and CDR2 is FQNEAQ in the germline V gene (reference sequence).

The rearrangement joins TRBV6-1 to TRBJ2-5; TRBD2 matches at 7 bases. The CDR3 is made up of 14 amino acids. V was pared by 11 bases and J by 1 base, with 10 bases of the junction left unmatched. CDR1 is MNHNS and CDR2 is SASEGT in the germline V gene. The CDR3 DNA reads TGTGCCGCGAGCGCGGGGGACCCCCAAGAGACCCAGTACTTC. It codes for CAASAGDPQETQYF.

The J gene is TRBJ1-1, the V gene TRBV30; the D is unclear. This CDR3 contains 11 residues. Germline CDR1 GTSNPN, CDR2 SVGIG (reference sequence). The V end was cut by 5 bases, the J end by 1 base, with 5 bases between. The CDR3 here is CAWQENTEAFF. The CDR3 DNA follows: TGTGCCTGGCAGGAGAACACTGAAGCTTTCTTT.

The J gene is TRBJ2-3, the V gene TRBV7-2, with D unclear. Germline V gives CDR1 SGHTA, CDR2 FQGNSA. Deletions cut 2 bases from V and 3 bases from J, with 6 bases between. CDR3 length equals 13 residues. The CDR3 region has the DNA TGTGCCAGCAGCTTAATAGTAACAGATACGCAGTATTTT. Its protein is CASSLIVTDTQYF.

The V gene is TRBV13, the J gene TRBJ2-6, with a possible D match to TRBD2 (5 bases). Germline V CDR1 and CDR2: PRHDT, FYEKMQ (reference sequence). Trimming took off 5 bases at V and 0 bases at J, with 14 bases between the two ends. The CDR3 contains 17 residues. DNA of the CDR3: TGTGCCAGCAGCCGGAGGTGGGCAGACTCTGGGGCCAACGTCCTGACTTTC. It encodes CASSRRWADSGANVLTF.

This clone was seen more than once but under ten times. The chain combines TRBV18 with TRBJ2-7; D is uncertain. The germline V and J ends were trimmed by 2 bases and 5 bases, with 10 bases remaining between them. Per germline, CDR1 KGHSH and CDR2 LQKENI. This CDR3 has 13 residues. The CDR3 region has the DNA TGTGCCAGCTCACCATCGAGCACCAACGAGCAGTACTTC. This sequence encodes CASSPSSTNEQYF.

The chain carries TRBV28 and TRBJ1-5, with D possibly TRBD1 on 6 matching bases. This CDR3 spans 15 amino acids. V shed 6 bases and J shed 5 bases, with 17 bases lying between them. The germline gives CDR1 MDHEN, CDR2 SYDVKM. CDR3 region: CASSSRETGYQPQHF. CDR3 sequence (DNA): TGTGCCAGCAGCTCCAGAGAAACAGGGTATCAGCCCCAGCATTTT.

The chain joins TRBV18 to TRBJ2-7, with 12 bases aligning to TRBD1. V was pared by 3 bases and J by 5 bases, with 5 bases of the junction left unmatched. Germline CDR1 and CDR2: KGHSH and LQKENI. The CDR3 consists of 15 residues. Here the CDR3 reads CASSPGTGGLDEQYF. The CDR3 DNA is TGTGCCAGCTCACCGGGGACAGGGGGCTTGGACGAGCAGTACTTC.

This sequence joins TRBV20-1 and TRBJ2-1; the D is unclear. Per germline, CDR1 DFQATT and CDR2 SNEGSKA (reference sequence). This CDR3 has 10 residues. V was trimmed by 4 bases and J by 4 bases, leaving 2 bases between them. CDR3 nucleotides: TGCAGTGCTACATACAATGAGCAGTTCTTC. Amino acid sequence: CSATYNEQFF.

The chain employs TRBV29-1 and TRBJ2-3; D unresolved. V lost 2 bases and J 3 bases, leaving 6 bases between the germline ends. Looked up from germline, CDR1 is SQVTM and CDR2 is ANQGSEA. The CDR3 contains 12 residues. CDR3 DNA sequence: TGCAGCGTTGAAAAGCCAACAGATACGCAGTATTTT. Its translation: CSVEKPTDTQYF.

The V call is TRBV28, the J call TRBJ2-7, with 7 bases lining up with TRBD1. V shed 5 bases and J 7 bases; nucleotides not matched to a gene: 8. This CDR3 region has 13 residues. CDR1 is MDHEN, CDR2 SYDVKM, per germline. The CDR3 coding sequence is TGTGCCAGCAGTGGCCACAGGGGCCGGGAGCAGTACTTC. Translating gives CASSGHRGREQYF.

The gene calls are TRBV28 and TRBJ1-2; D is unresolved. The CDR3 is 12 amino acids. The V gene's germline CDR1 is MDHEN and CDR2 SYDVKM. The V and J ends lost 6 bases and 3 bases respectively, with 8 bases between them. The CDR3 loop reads CASRPRDYGYTF. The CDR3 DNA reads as TGTGCCAGCAGACCGAGGGACTATGGCTACACCTTC.

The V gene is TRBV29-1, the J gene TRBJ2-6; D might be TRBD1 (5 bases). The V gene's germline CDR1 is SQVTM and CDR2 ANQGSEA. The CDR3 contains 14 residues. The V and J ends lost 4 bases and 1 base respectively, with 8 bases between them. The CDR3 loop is CSVGKGSGANVLTF. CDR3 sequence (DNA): TGCAGCGTTGGAAAGGGGTCTGGGGCCAACGTCCTGACTTTC.

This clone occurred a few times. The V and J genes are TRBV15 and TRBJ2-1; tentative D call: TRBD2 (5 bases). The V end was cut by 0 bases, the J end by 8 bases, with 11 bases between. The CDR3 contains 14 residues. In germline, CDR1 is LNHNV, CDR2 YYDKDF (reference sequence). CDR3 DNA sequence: TGTGCCACCAGCAGAGAAGGGAGCGGCTATGAGCAGTTCTTC. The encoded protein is CATSREGSGYEQFF. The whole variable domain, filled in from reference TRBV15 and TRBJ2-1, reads DAMVIQNPRYQVTQFGKPVTLSCSQTLNHNVMYWYQQKSSQAPKLLFHYYDKDFNNEADTPDNFQSRRPNTSFCFLDIRSPGLGDTAMYLCATSREGSGYEQFFGPGTRLTVL.

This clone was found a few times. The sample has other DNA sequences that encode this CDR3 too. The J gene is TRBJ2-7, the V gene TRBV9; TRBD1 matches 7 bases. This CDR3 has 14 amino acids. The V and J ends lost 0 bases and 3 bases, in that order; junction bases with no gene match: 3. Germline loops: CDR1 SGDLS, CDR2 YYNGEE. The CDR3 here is CASSVGGTDYEQYF. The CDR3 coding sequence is TGTGCCAGCAGCGTAGGGGGGACAGACTACGAGCAGTACTTC. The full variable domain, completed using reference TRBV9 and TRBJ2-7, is DSGVTQTPKHLITATGQRVTLRCSPRSGDLSVYWYQQSLDQGLQFLIQYYNGEERAKGNILERFSAQQFPDLHSELNLSSLELGDSALYFCASSVGGTDYEQYFGPGTRLTVT.

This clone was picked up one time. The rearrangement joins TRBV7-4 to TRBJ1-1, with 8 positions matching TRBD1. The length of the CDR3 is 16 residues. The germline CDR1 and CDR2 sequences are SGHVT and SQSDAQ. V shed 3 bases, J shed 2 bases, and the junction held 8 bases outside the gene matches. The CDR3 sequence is CASSFTTGDRNTEAFF. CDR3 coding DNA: TGTGCCAGCAGCTTTACGACAGGGGATCGTAACACTGAAGCTTTCTTT.

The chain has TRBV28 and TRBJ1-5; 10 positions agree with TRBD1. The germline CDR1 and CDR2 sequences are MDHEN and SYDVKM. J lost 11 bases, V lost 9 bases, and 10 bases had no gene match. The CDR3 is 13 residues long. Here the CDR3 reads CASTRDRGLTQHF. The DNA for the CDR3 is TGTGCCAGTACGAGGGACAGGGGTTTGACCCAGCATTTT.

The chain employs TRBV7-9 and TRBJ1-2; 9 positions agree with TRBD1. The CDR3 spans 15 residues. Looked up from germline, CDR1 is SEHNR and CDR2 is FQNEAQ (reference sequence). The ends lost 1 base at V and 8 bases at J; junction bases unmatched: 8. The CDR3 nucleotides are TGTGCCAGCAGCTTAGGGGACCCGGGACAGGGAGGCTACACCTTC. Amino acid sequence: CASSLGDPGQGGYTF.

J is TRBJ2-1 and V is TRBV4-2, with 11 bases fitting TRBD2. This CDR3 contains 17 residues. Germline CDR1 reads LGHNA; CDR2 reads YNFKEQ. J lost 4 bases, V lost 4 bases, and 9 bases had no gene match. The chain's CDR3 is CASSLPAGTSGYNEQFF. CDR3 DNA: TGTGCCAGCAGCCTCCCAGCCGGGACTAGCGGTTACAATGAGCAGTTCTTC.

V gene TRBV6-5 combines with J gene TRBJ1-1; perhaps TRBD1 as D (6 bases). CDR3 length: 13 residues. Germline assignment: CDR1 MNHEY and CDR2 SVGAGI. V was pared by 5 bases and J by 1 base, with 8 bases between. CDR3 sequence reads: CASSETGNTEAFF. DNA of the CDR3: TGTGCCAGCAGTGAGACAGGGAACACTGAAGCTTTCTTT.

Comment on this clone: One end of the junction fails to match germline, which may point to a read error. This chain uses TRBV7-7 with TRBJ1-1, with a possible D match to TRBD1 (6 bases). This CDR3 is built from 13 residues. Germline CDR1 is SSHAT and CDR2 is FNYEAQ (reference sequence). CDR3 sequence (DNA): TGTGCTAGCAGCAGGACAGCCAACACTGAAGCTTTCTTT. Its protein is CASSRTANTEAFF.

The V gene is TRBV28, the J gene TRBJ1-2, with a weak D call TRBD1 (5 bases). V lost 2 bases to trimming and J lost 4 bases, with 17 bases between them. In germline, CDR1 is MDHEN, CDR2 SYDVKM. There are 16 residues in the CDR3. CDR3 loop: CASSLPRPGVGYGYTF. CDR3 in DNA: TGTGCCAGCAGTTTACCCCGACCGGGGGTAGGCTATGGCTACACCTTC.

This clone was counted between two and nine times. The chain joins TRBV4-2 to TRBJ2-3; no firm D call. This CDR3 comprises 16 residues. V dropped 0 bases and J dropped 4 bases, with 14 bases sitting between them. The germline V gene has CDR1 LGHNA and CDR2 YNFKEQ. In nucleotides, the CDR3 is TGTGCCAGCAGCCAAGATGGTAGCCGGCCCGCAGATACGCAGTATTTT. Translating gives CASSQDGSRPADTQYF.